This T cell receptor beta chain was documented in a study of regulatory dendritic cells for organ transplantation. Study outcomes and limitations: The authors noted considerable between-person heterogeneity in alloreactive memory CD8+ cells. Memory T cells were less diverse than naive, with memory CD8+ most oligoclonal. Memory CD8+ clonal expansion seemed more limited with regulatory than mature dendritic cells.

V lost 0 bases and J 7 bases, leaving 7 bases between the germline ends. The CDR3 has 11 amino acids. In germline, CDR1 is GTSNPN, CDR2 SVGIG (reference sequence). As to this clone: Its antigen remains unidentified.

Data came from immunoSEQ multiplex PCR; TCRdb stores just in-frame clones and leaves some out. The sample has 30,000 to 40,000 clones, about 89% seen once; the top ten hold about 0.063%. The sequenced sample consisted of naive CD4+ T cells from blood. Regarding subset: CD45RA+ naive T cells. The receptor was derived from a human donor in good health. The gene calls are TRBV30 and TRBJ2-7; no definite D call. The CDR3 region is CAWSVLTEQYF. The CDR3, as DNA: TGTGCCTGGAGTGTACTAACGGAGCAGTACTTC.